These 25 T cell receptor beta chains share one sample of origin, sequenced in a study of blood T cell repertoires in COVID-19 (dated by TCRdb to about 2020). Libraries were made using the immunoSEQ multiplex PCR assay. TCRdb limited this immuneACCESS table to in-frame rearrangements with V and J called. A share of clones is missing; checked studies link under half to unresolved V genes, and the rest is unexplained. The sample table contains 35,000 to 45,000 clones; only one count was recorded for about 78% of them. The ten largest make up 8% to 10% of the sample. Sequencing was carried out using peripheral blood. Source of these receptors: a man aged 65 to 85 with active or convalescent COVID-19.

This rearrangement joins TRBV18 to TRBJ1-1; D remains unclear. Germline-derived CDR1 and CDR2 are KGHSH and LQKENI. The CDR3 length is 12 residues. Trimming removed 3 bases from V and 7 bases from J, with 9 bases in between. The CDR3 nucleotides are TGTGCCAGCTCACCCCAGAATAATGAAGCTTTCTTT. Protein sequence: CASSPQNNEAFF.

For the CDR3, the DNA is TGTGCCAGCAGTCCCTCGCGCCCGGGGGGCACTGGAAACACCATATATTTT. It yields the protein CASSPSRPGGTGNTIYF. This rearrangement joins TRBV27 to TRBJ1-3; TRBD1 might be the D (6 bases). Germline V gene lookup returns CDR1 MNHEY and CDR2 SMNVEV (reference sequence). Trimming shortened V by 5 bases and J by 2 bases, and 19 bases separated the two germline ends. The CDR3 contains 17 residues.

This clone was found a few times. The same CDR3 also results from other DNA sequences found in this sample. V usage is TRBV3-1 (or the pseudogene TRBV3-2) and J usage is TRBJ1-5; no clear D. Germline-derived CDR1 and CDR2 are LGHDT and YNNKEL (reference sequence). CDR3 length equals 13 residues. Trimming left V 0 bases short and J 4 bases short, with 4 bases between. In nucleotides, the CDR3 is TGTGCCAGCAGCCAAGATCTGAATCAGCCCCAGCATTTT. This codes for CASSQDLNQPQHF.

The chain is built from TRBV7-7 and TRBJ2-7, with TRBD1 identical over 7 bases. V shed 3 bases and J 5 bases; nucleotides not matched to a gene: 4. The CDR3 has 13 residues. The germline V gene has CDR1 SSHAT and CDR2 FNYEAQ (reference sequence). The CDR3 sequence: CASSFEQGNEQYF. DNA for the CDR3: TGTGCCAGCAGCTTCGAACAGGGGAACGAGCAGTACTTC.

The CDR3 sequence: CASSLGSYTEAFF. DNA for the CDR3: TGTGCCAGCAGTTTAGGTAGTTACACTGAAGCTTTCTTT. V usage is TRBV28 and J usage is TRBJ1-1; D is undetermined. The CDR3 sequence is 13 residues long. Germline V gene data show CDR1 as MDHEN and CDR2 as SYDVKM. Deletions cut 2 bases from V and 3 bases from J, with 7 bases between.

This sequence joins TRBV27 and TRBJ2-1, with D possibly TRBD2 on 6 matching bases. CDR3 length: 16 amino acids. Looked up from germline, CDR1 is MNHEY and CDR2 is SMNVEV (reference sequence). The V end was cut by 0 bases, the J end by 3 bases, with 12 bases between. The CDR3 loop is CASSLSTGVHYNEQFF. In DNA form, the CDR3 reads TGTGCCAGCAGTTTATCAACGGGAGTCCACTACAATGAGCAGTTCTTC.

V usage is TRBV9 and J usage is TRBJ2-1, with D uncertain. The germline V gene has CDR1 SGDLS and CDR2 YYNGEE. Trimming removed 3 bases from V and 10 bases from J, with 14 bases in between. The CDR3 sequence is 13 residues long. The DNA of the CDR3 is TGTGCCAGCAGCGCAACCACTACGGAAGAGCAGTTCTTC. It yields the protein CASSATTTEEQFF.

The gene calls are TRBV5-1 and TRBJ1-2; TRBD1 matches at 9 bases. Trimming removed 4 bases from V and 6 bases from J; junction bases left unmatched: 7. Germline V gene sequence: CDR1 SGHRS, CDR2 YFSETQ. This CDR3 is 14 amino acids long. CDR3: CASSATGTGNGYTF. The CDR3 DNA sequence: TGCGCCAGCAGCGCAACCGGGACAGGGAATGGCTACACCTTC.

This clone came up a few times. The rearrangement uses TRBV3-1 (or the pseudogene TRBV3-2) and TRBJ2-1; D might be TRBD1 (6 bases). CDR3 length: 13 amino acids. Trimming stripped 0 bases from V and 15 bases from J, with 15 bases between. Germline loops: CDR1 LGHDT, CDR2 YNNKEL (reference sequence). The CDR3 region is CASSQDMTGIRFF. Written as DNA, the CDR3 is TGTGCCAGCAGCCAAGATATGACAGGTATTAGGTTCTTC.

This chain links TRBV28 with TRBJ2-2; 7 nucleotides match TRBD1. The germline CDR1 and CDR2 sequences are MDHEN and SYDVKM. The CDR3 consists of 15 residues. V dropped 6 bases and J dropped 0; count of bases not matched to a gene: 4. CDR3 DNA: TGTGCCAGCAGGGGACAGCAAGCGAACACCGGGGAGCTGTTTTTT. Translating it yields CASRGQQANTGELFF.

The DNA of the CDR3 is TGTGCCAGCAGCTTATCTGCGGGGTTCACAGATACGCAGTATTTT. Residues: CASSLSAGFTDTQYF. The chain is built from TRBV11-1 and TRBJ2-3, with TRBD2 as a possible D gene (6 bases). This CDR3 is 15 amino acids long. V shed 2 bases and J shed 2 bases, with 11 bases lying between them. The germline V gene has CDR1 SGHAT and CDR2 FQDESV (reference sequence).

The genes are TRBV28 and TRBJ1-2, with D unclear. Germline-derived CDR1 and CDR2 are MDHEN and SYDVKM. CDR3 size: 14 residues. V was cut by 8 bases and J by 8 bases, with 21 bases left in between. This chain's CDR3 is CASHPGGGMEGYTF. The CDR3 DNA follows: TGTGCCAGCCATCCCGGAGGAGGGATGGAGGGCTACACCTTC.

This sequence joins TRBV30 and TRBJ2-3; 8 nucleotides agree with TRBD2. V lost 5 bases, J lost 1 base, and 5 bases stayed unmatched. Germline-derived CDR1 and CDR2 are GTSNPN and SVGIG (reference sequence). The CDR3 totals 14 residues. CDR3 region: CAWGTRGGTDTQYF. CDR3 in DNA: TGTGCCTGGGGGACTAGGGGCGGCACAGATACGCAGTATTTT.

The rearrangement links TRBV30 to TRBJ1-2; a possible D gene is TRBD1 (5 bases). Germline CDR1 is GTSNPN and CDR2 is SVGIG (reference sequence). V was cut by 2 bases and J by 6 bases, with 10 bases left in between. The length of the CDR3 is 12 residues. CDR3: CAWSPQGHGYTF. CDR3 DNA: TGTGCCTGGAGTCCCCAGGGCCATGGCTACACCTTC.

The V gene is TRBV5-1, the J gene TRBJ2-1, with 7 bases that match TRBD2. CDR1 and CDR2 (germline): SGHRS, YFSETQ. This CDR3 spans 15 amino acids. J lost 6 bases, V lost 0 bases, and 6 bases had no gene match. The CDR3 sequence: CASSLAGGSSNEQFF. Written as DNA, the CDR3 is TGCGCCAGCAGCTTGGCGGGGGGTTCGTCCAATGAGCAGTTCTTC.

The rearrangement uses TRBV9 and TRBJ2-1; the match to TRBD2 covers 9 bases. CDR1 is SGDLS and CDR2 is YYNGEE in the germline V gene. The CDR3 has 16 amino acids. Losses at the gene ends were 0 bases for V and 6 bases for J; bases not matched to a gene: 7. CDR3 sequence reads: CASSVAPRGGSNEQFF. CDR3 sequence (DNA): TGTGCCAGCAGCGTAGCTCCGCGGGGGGGCAGCAATGAGCAGTTCTTC.

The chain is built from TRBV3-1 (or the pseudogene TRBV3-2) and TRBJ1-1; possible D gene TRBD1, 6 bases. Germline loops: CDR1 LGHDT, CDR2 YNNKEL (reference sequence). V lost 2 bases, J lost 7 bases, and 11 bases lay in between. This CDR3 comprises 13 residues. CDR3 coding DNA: TGTGCCAGCAGCCAAACAGGGTGGGGTGAAGCTTTCTTT. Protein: CASSQTGWGEAFF.

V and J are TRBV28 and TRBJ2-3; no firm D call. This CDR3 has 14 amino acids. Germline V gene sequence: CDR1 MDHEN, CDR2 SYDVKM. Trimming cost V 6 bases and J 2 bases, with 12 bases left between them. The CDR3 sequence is CASRLIPHTDTQYF. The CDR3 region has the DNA TGTGCCAGCAGACTTATCCCTCACACAGATACGCAGTATTTT. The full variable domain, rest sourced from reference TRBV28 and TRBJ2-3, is DVKVTQSSRYLVKRTGEKVFLECVQDMDHENMFWYRQDPGLGLRLIYFSYDVKMKEKGDIPEGYSVSREKKERFSLILESASTNQTSMYLCASRLIPHTDTQYFGPGTRLTVL.

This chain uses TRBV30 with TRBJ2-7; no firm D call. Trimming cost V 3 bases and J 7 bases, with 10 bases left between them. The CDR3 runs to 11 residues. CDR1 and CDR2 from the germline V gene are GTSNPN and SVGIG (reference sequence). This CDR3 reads CAWSTGGEQYF. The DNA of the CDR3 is TGTGCCTGGAGCACCGGCGGAGAGCAGTACTTC. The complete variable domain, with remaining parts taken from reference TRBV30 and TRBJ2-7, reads SQTIHQWPATLVQPVGSPLSLECTVEGTSNPNLYWYRQAAGRGLQLLFYSVGIGQISSEVPQNLSASRPQDRQFILSSKKLLLSDSGFYLCAWSTGGEQYFGPGTRLTVT.

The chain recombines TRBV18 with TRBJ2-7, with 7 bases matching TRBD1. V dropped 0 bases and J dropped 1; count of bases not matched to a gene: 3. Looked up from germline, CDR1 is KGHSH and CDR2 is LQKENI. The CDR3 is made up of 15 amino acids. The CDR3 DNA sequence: TGTGCCAGCTCACCACCTTGGGGACAGTCCTACGAGCAGTACTTC. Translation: CASSPPWGQSYEQYF. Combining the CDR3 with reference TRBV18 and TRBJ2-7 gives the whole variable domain NAGVMQNPRHLVRRRGQEARLRCSPMKGHSHVYWYRQLPEEGLKFMVYLQKENIIDESGMPKERFSAEFPKEGPSILRIQQVVRGDSAAYFCASSPPWGQSYEQYFGPGTRLTVT.

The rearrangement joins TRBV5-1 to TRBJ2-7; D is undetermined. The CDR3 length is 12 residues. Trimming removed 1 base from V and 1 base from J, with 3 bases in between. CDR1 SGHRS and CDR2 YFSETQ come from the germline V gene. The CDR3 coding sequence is TGCGCCAGCAGCTTGCCTTCCTACGAGCAGTACTTC. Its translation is CASSLPSYEQYF.

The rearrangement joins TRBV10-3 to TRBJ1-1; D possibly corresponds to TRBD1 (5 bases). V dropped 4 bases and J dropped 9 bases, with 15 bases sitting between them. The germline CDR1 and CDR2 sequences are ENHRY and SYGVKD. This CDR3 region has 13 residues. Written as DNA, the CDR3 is TGTGCCATCAGTGGAGTAATCAGGGAAAAAGCTTTCTTT. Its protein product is CAISGVIREKAFF.

The CDR3 is CASSLWTGRDTGELFF. CDR3 DNA sequence: TGTGCCAGCAGCTTATGGACAGGGCGAGACACCGGGGAGCTGTTTTTT. The V gene is TRBV7-8, the J gene TRBJ2-2, with TRBD1 matching 8 bases. V was clipped by 2 bases and J by 3 bases; unmatched bases: 5. Germline V gene lookup returns CDR1 SGHVS and CDR2 FQNEAQ. This CDR3 has 16 residues.

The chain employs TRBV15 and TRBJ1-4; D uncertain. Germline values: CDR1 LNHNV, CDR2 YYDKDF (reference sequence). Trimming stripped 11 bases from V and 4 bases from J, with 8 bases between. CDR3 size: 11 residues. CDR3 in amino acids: CAARNNEKLFF. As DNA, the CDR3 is TGTGCCGCGAGAAATAATGAAAAACTGTTTTTT.

The CDR3 region has the DNA TGTGCCAGCAGCTTGGCCGGGGGGTCTGGACAGTACTTC. It codes for CASSLAGGSGQYF. This sequence joins TRBV11-1 and TRBJ2-7; TRBD2 matches 7 bases. The CDR3 length is 13 residues. Germline CDR1 and CDR2: SGHAT and FQDESV (reference sequence). The V segment lost 3 bases and the J segment 10 bases; nucleotides outside the gene matches: 9.